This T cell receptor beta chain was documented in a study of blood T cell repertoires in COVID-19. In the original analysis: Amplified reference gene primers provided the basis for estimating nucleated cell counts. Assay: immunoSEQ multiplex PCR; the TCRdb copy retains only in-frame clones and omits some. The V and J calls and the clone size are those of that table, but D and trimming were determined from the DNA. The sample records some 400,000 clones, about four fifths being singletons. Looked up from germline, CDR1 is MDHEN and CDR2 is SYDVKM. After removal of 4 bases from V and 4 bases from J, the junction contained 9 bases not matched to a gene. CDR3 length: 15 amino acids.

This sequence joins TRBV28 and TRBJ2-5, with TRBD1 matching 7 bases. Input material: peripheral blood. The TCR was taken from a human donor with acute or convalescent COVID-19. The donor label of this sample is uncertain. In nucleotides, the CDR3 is TGTGCCAGCAGTTCTATACGACAGGGTATAGAGACCCAGTACTTC. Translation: CASSSIRQGIETQYF.